The T cell receptor (beta chain) described here comes from a study of CD8+ T cells in alopecia areata. Germline loops: CDR1 SQVTM, CDR2 ANQGSEA. V lost 5 bases to trimming and J lost 0 bases, with 13 bases between them. The CDR3 extends over 15 amino acids. Once RNA had been extracted, it was reverse transcribed into cDNA to act as the sequencing template. Repertoires were generated with immunoSEQ multiplex PCR, while TCRdb's copy carries only in-frame clones and drops some. The table lists some 120,000 clones, around 50% of them singletons, with about 10% in the top ten. This TCR derives from a human donor with alopecia areata. The sequenced sample consisted of NKG2D-low CD8+ T cells sorted from blood. The chain links TRBV29-1 to TRBJ2-2, with D perhaps matching TRBD1 (5 bases). CDR3 nucleotide sequence: TGCAGCGTTCGCTTGGGGCTACCGAACACCGGGGAGCTGTTTTTT. Translated, it gives CSVRLGLPNTGELFF.